What follows are 30 T cell receptor beta chains derived from one specimen sequenced in a study of T cell responses to AZD1222 COVID-19 vaccine. TCRdb's table, derived via immunoSEQ multiplex PCR, lists solely in-frame clones and lacks some. The data show just under 85,000 clones, about 84% seen once. This sample comprised peripheral blood, obtained on day 0 of AZD1222 vaccination. These receptor sequences come from an adult in good health.

This clone occurred once. V gene TRBV15 combines with J gene TRBJ2-5, with D possibly being TRBD2 (5 bases). This CDR3 has 14 residues. V gave up 5 bases and J gave up 0 bases, with 10 bases separating them. CDR1 is LNHNV and CDR2 is YYDKDF in the germline V gene (reference sequence). The chain's CDR3 is CATSRSDYQETQYF. The CDR3 DNA sequence: TGTGCCACCAGCCGATCGGACTACCAAGAGACCCAGTACTTC. The variable domain in full, with the rest retrieved from reference TRBV15 and TRBJ2-5, is DAMVIQNPRYQVTQFGKPVTLSCSQTLNHNVMYWYQQKSSQAPKLLFHYYDKDFNNEADTPDNFQSRRPNTSFCFLDIRSPGLGDTAMYLCATSRSDYQETQYFGPGTRLLVL.

The chain uses TRBV25-1 and TRBJ1-5, with TRBD1 identical over 8 bases. Germline CDR1 MGHDK, CDR2 SYGVNS. The CDR3 is 16 residues long. V was clipped by 8 bases and J by 4 bases; unmatched bases: 13. CDR3 in DNA: TGTGCCAGCTCCGCGTCCGGGACAGGCCTTAATCAGCCCCAGCATTTT. Translated: CASSASGTGLNQPQHF.

The rearrangement joins TRBV18 to TRBJ2-5; D is ambiguous. The CDR3 extends over 13 amino acids. The germline gives CDR1 KGHSH, CDR2 LQKENI. V lost 1 base to trimming and J lost 3 bases, with 6 bases between them. CDR3 residues: CASSPRLEETQYF. The CDR3 DNA follows: TGTGCCAGCTCACCACGGTTGGAAGAGACCCAGTACTTC.

V and J are TRBV19 and TRBJ1-1; D possibly corresponds to TRBD1 (5 bases). Trimming left V 0 bases short and J 7 bases short, with 15 bases between. This CDR3 has 15 amino acids. CDR1 and CDR2 (germline): LNHDA, SQIVND (reference sequence). The CDR3, as DNA: TGTGCCAGTAGTATAGATTCCGGTTCCCAGGGTGAAGCTTTCTTT. Translation: CASSIDSGSQGEAFF.

The chain's CDR3 is CASSPDRDYGYTF. In DNA, the CDR3 is TGTGCCAGCTCACCAGACAGGGACTATGGCTACACCTTC. The V and J genes are TRBV18 and TRBJ1-2, with TRBD1 identical over 7 bases. CDR1 and CDR2 (germline): KGHSH, LQKENI. Trimming cost V 2 bases and J 3 bases; bases outside gene matches: 0. The CDR3 length is 13 residues.

V gene TRBV4-3 combines with J gene TRBJ1-4, with D unresolved. CDR1 and CDR2 (germline): LGHNA, YSLEER. The ends were cut back, 1 base at V and 0 bases at J, with 15 bases in the middle. This CDR3 has 18 amino acids. CDR3 in amino acids: CASSQVRNLLSTNEKLFF. The DNA of the CDR3 is TGCGCCAGCAGCCAAGTGAGGAACCTACTATCAACTAATGAAAAACTGTTTTTT.

This clone occurred a few times. The chain combines TRBV4-1 with TRBJ1-2, with D unclear. V was pared by 1 base and J by 4 bases, with 16 bases between. The CDR3 extends over 16 amino acids. CDR1 and CDR2 (germline): MGHRA, YSYEKL. The CDR3 is CASSQVSSQIGYGYTF. CDR3 sequence (DNA): TGCGCCAGCAGCCAAGTTAGCTCACAGATCGGCTATGGCTACACCTTC.

CDR3 in DNA: TGTGCCAGCAGGGGACAGCTTATGAACACTGAAGCTTTCTTT. Its protein is CASRGQLMNTEAFF. V gene TRBV6-6 combines with J gene TRBJ1-1; TRBD1 aligns across 7 bases. V trimming: 6 bases; J trimming: 0 bases; junction bases outside the gene matches: 4. The germline gives CDR1 MNHNY, CDR2 SVGAGI (reference sequence). This CDR3 has 14 amino acids.

Here the CDR3 DNA reads TGTGCCAGCAGCTTAAGGCCCGGGCCCCAGCATTTT. This translates into CASSLRPGPQHF. This rearrangement joins TRBV7-2 to TRBJ1-5; D is uncertain. Germline-derived CDR1 and CDR2 are SGHTA and FQGNSA. CDR3 size: 12 residues. The ends were cut back, 2 bases at V and 9 bases at J, with 8 bases in the middle.

The chain has TRBV5-6 and TRBJ1-3, with D possibly matching TRBD1 (5 bases). Trimming removed 5 bases at V and 4 bases at J, with 13 bases between. Germline V CDR1 and CDR2: SGHDT, YYEEEE. CDR3 length: 14 amino acids. CDR3 loop: CASRKSGGGNTIYF. DNA for the CDR3: TGTGCCAGCAGGAAGAGTGGGGGAGGAAACACCATATATTTT.

V and J are TRBV29-1 and TRBJ2-7; D unclear. Germline V gene sequence: CDR1 SQVTM, CDR2 ANQGSEA. Trimming left V 4 bases short and J 2 bases short, with 12 bases between. The CDR3 covers 13 residues. CDR3 in amino acids: CSVGDLSTYEQYF. CDR3 nucleotide sequence: TGCAGCGTTGGGGATCTGAGTACCTACGAGCAGTACTTC.

V usage is TRBV30 and J usage is TRBJ2-3; D tentatively reads TRBD1 or TRBD2 (5 bases each). Germline lookup yields CDR1 GTSNPN and CDR2 SVGIG (reference sequence). This CDR3 is built from 13 residues. V was clipped by 7 bases and J by 9 bases, with 20 bases between them. This chain's CDR3 is CASVGVSTATQYF. Written as DNA, the CDR3 is TGTGCCTCCGTGGGGGTGAGCACAGCAACGCAGTATTTT.

The chain uses TRBV4-3 and TRBJ1-4; TRBD1 matches at 8 bases. V shed 3 bases, J shed 8 bases, and the junction held 5 bases outside the gene matches. This CDR3 contains 14 residues. Germline V CDR1 and CDR2: LGHNA, YSLEER. In nucleotides, the CDR3 is TGCGCCAGCAGCCAGGACAGGGAATTGGAAAAACTGTTTTTT. Encoded protein: CASSQDRELEKLFF.

The CDR3 nucleotides are TGTGCCACCAGCAGTCCCGGGACAGGTAGCTCCTACGAGCAGTACTTC. It encodes CATSSPGTGSSYEQYF. V gene TRBV15 combines with J gene TRBJ2-7; 8 nucleotides match TRBD1. The CDR3 is 16 amino acids. The V gene end was trimmed by 3 bases and the J gene end by 0 bases; junction bases not matched to a gene: 7. Germline CDR1 LNHNV, CDR2 YYDKDF (reference sequence).

This rearrangement joins TRBV15 to TRBJ2-7; D ambiguous. Trimming shortened V by 0 bases and J by 2 bases, and 5 bases separated the two germline ends. Germline V gene sequence: CDR1 LNHNV, CDR2 YYDKDF (reference sequence). This CDR3 spans 13 amino acids. The CDR3 DNA follows: TGTGCCACCAGCAGAGACGCCACCTACGAGCAGTACTTC. Its translation is CATSRDATYEQYF.

The V and J genes are TRBV7-2 and TRBJ2-7; 12 nucleotides line up with TRBD1. CDR1 is SGHTA and CDR2 is FQGNSA in the germline V gene. This CDR3 comprises 19 residues. The V gene end was trimmed by 10 bases and the J gene end by 0 bases; junction bases not matched to a gene: 19. CDR3 sequence reads: CATQERGTGGFESSYEQYF. The CDR3 DNA sequence: TGTGCCACCCAAGAACGGGGGACAGGGGGCTTCGAGAGCTCCTACGAGCAGTACTTC. Together with reference TRBV7-2 and TRBJ2-7, the CDR3 gives the full variable domain: GAGVSQSPSNKVTEKGKDVELRCDPISGHTALYWYRQSLGQGLEFLIYFQGNSAPDKSGLPSDRFSAERTGGSVSTLTIQRTQQEDSAVYLCATQERGTGGFESSYEQYFGPGTRLTVT.

The CDR3 sequence is CASSWDRGRRAYGYTF. The CDR3 bases are TGTGCCAGCAGTTGGGACAGGGGTCGTCGGGCCTATGGCTACACCTTC. The V and J genes are TRBV6-6 and TRBJ1-2; 10 bases line up with TRBD1. With V trimmed by 4 bases and J by 4 bases, 9 bases remained unmatched. This CDR3 has 16 residues. The germline gives CDR1 MNHNY, CDR2 SVGAGI (reference sequence).

A single count supports this clone. This chain uses TRBV5-1 with TRBJ2-3; tentative D call: TRBD2 (6 bases). Germline V gene data show CDR1 as SGHRS and CDR2 as YFSETQ. The CDR3 is made up of 14 amino acids. The germline V and J ends were trimmed by 3 bases and 4 bases, with 12 bases remaining between them. DNA for the CDR3: TGCGCCAGCAGCTCGGGAGTTGGCGCAGATACGCAGTATTTT. It translates to CASSSGVGADTQYF.

The rearrangement joins TRBV12-5 to TRBJ2-7; D not certain. V lost 7 bases and J lost 9, with 13 bases in between. From germline, CDR1 is LGHNT and CDR2 FRNRAP. The CDR3 is made up of 11 amino acids. CDR3: CASAAGRGQYF. The CDR3 DNA follows: TGTGCTAGTGCCGCCGGGCGTGGGCAGTACTTC.

V gene TRBV19 combines with J gene TRBJ1-5; possibly TRBD1 for D (5 bases). Deletions cut 4 bases from V and 6 bases from J, with 13 bases between. This CDR3 contains 14 residues. The germline gives CDR1 LNHDA, CDR2 SQIVND (reference sequence). The CDR3 loop is CASSRREGFQPQHF. DNA of the CDR3: TGTGCCAGTAGTAGGCGGGAGGGGTTTCAGCCCCAGCATTTT.

This chain uses TRBV27 with TRBJ2-7, with D possibly TRBD2 on 6 matching bases. The CDR3 has 14 amino acids. The germline V gene encodes CDR1 MNHEY and CDR2 SMNVEV (reference sequence). V lost 4 bases and J lost 6, with 16 bases in between. CDR3: CASSSGVIWSEQYF. The CDR3 bases are TGTGCCAGCAGTTCGGGGGTGATTTGGTCCGAGCAGTACTTC.

This rearrangement joins TRBV7-3 to TRBJ2-6, with D uncertain. V was cut by 5 bases and J by 0 bases, with 8 bases left in between. Germline loops: CDR1 SGHTA, CDR2 FQGTGA. This CDR3 comprises 15 residues. Here the CDR3 DNA reads TGTGCCAGCAGCCCGTGGATCTCTGGGGCCAACGTCCTGACTTTC. It translates to CASSPWISGANVLTF.

The chain joins TRBV19 to TRBJ2-5; no definite D call. Trimming took off 5 bases at V and 1 base at J, with 14 bases between the two ends. There are 15 residues in the CDR3. In germline, CDR1 is LNHDA, CDR2 SQIVND (reference sequence). CDR3 loop: CASSLNTQIQETQYF. CDR3 sequence (DNA): TGTGCCAGTAGTCTAAACACCCAAATCCAAGAGACCCAGTACTTC.

The chain couples TRBV7-9 to TRBJ2-7; no clear D. The CDR3 length is 18 residues. V shed 1 base and J shed 2 bases, with 21 bases lying between them. Germline V gene data show CDR1 as SEHNR and CDR2 as FQNEAQ (reference sequence). DNA for the CDR3: TGTGCCAGCAGCTTAGTCACGCCCTCGACGCTAAGGGCCTACGAGCAGTACTTC. Protein product: CASSLVTPSTLRAYEQYF. Full variable domain (outside the CDR3, taken from reference TRBV7-9 and TRBJ2-7): DTGVSQNPRHKITKRGQNVTFRCDPISEHNRLYWYRQTLGQGPEFLTYFQNEAQLEKSRLLSDRFSAERPKGSFSTLEIQRTEQGDSAMYLCASSLVTPSTLRAYEQYFGPGTRLTVT.

The chain carries TRBV4-1 and TRBJ1-4; 9 bases line up with TRBD1. V was pared by 2 bases and J by 6 bases, with 7 bases of the junction left unmatched. CDR1 is MGHRA and CDR2 is YSYEKL in the germline V gene. CDR3 length equals 16 residues. CDR3 DNA sequence: TGCGCCAGCAGCCAACACAGGACAGGGGTGGATGAAAAACTGTTTTTT. Amino acid sequence: CASSQHRTGVDEKLFF.

V gene TRBV19 combines with J gene TRBJ1-1; a possible D gene is TRBD1 (6 bases). Trimming cost V 4 bases and J 1 base, with 16 bases left between them. CDR3 length: 16 amino acids. Germline V gene sequence: CDR1 LNHDA, CDR2 SQIVND (reference sequence). The CDR3 protein is CASSNTGPWANTEAFF. In DNA form, the CDR3 reads TGTGCCAGTAGTAATACAGGGCCTTGGGCGAACACTGAAGCTTTCTTT. The variable domain in full, completed from reference TRBV19 and TRBJ1-1, reads DGGITQSPKYLFRKEGQNVTLSCEQNLNHDAMYWYRQDPGQGLRLIYYSQIVNDFQKGDIAEGYSVSREKKESFPLTVTSAQKNPTAFYLCASSNTGPWANTEAFFGQGTRLTVV.

This clone has only one observation. The rearrangement joins TRBV6-6 to TRBJ1-5; 7 nucleotides match TRBD1. The CDR3 runs 15 residues. CDR1 and CDR2 from the germline V gene are MNHNY and SVGAGI (reference sequence). V dropped 7 bases and J dropped 4; count of bases not matched to a gene: 10. Here the CDR3 reads CASTIRTGLNQPQHF. The CDR3 bases are TGTGCCAGCACAATAAGGACAGGCCTTAATCAGCCCCAGCATTTT.

V and J are TRBV27 and TRBJ2-7; 9 positions agree with TRBD2. CDR1 and CDR2 (germline): MNHEY, SMNVEV (reference sequence). The CDR3 has 14 residues. The J segment lost 2 bases and the V segment lost 9 bases, leaving 8 bases of the junction unmatched. The CDR3 here is CASKLAGFAYEQYF. The CDR3 DNA reads as TGTGCCAGTAAACTAGCGGGCTTCGCCTACGAGCAGTACTTC.

The V gene is TRBV6-5, the J gene TRBJ2-5, with 7 bases matching TRBD2. V lost 8 bases and J lost 4; bases outside the gene matches: 10. The germline gives CDR1 MNHEY, CDR2 SVGAGI. The CDR3 spans 14 residues. CDR3 residues: CASSLTSLGETQYF. The CDR3, as DNA: TGTGCCAGCTCACTGACTAGCTTGGGAGAGACCCAGTACTTC.

The chain joins TRBV7-2 to TRBJ2-3, with D uncertain. The CDR3 sequence is 16 residues long. The V end lost 1 base, the J end lost 0 bases, and 11 bases lay between the germline ends. Germline V CDR1 and CDR2: SGHTA, FQGNSA. The chain's CDR3 is CASSLGLEVSTDTQYF. CDR3 DNA sequence: TGTGCCAGCAGCTTAGGGTTAGAAGTTAGCACAGATACGCAGTATTTT. Full variable domain (missing parts from reference TRBV7-2 and TRBJ2-3): GAGVSQSPSNKVTEKGKDVELRCDPISGHTALYWYRQSLGQGLEFLIYFQGNSAPDKSGLPSDRFSAERTGGSVSTLTIQRTQQEDSAVYLCASSLGLEVSTDTQYFGPGTRLTVL.